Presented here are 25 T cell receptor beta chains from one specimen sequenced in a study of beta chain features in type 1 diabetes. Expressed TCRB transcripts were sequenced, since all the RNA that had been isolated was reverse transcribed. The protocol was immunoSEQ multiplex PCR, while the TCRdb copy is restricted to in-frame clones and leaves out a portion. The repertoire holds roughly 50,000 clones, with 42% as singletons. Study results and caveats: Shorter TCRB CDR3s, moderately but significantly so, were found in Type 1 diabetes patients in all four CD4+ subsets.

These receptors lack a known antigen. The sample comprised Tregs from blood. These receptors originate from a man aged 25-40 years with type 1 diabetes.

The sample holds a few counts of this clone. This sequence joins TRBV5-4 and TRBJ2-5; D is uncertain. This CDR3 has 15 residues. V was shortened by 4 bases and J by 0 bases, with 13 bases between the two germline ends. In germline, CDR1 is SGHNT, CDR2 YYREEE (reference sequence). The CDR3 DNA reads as TGTGCCAGCAGCCCCCGGTCTGGGCACCAAGAGACCCAGTACTTC. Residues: CASSPRSGHQETQYF.

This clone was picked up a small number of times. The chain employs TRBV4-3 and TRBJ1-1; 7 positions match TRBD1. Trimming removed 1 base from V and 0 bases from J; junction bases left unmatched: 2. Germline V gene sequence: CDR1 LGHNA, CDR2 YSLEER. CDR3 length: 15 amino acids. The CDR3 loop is CASSQVDRMNTEAFF. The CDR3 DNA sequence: TGCGCCAGCAGCCAAGTGGACAGGATGAACACTGAAGCTTTCTTT.

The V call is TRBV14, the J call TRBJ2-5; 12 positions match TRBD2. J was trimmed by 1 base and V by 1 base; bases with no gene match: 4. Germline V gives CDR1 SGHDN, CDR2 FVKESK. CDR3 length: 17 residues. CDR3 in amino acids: CASSQVTSGRIQETQYF. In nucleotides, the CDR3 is TGTGCCAGCAGCCAAGTAACTAGCGGGAGGATCCAAGAGACCCAGTACTTC.

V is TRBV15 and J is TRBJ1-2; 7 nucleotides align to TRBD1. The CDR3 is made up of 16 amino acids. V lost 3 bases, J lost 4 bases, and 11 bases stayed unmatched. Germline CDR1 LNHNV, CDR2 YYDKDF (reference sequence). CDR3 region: CATSRGESGTVYGYTF. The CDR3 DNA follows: TGTGCCACCAGCAGGGGAGAGTCCGGGACAGTCTATGGCTACACCTTC.

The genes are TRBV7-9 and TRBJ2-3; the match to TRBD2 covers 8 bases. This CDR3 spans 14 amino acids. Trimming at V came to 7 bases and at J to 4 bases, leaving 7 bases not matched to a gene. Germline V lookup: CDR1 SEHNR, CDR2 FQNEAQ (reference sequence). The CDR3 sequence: CASTSGSFADTQYF. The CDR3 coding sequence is TGTGCCAGCACAAGCGGGAGTTTTGCAGATACGCAGTATTTT.

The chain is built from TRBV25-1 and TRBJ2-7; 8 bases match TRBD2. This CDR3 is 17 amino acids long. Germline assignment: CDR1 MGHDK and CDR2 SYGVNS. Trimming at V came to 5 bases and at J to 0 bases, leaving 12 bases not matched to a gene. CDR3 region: CASSKLARSGGSYEQYF. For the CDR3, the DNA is TGTGCCAGCAGTAAACTGGCTCGGAGCGGGGGCTCCTACGAGCAGTACTTC.

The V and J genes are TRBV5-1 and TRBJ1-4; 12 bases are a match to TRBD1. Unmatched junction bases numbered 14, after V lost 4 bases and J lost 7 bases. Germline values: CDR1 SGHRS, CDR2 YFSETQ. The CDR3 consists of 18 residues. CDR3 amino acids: CASSEGTGGRRWGEKLFF. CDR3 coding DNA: TGCGCCAGCAGCGAAGGGACAGGGGGCCGACGGTGGGGTGAAAAACTGTTTTTT.

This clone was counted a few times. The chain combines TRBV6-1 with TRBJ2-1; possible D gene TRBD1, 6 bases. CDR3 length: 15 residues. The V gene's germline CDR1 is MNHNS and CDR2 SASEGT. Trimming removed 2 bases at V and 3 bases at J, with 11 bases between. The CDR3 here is CASSEQQGSYNEQFF. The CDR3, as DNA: TGTGCCAGCAGTGAACAACAGGGTAGCTACAATGAGCAGTTCTTC.

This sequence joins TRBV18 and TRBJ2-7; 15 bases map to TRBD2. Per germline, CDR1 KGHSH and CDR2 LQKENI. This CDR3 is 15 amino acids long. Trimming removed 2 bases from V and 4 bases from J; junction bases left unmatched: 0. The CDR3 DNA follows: TGTGCCAGCTCACCAGGACTAGCGGGAGGGTACGAGCAGTACTTC. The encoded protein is CASSPGLAGGYEQYF.

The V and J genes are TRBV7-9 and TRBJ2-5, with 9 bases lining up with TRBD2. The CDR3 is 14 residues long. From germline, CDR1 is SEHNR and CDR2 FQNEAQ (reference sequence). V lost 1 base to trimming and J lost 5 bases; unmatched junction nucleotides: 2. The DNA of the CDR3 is TGTGCCAGCAGCTTAGTGGCGGGAGGGGAGACCCAGTACTTC. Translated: CASSLVAGGETQYF.

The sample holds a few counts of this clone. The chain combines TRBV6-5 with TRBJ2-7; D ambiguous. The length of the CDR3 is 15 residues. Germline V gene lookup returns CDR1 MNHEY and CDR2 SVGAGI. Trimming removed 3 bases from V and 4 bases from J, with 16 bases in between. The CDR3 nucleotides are TGTGCCAGCAGTTATGACGCAGGCCTGTCGTACGAGCAGTACTTC. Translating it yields CASSYDAGLSYEQYF.

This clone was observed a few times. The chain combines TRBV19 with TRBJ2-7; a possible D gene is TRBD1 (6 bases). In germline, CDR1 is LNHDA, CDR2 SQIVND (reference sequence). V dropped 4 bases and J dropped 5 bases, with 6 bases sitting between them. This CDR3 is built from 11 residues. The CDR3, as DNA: TGTGCCAGTAGTACAGGGGACGAGCAGTACTTC. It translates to CASSTGDEQYF.

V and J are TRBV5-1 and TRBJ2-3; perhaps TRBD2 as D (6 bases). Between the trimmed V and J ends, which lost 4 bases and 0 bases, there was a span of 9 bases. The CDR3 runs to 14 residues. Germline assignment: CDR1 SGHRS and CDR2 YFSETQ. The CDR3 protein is CASSGGTSTDTQYF. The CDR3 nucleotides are TGCGCCAGCAGCGGGGGGACTAGCACAGATACGCAGTATTTT.

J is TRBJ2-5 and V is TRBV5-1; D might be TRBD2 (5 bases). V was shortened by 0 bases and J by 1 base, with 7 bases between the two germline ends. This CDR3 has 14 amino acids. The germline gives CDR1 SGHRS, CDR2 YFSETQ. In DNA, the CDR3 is TGCGCCAGCAGCTTGGCGGGGTTCCAAGAGACCCAGTACTTC. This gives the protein CASSLAGFQETQYF.

In DNA, the CDR3 is TGCAGTGGCAGGAAGGCCTACGAGCAGTACTTC. Its translation: CSGRKAYEQYF. J is TRBJ2-7 and V is TRBV20-1; D uncertain. V lost 7 bases, J lost 2 bases, and 9 bases lay in between. The V gene's germline CDR1 is DFQATT and CDR2 SNEGSKA (reference sequence). The CDR3 contains 11 residues.

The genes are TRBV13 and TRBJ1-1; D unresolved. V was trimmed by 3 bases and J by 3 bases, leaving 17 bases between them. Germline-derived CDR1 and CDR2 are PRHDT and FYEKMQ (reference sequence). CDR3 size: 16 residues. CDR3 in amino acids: CASSLGGVRRDTEAFF. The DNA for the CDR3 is TGTGCCAGCAGCTTGGGCGGGGTCAGGAGGGACACTGAAGCTTTCTTT.

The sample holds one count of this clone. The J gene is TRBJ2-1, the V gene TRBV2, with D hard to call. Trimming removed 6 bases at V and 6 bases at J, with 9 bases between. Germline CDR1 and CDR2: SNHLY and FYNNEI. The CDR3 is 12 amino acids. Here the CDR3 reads CASSATGNEQFF. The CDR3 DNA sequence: TGTGCCAGCAGCGCGACTGGCAATGAGCAGTTCTTC. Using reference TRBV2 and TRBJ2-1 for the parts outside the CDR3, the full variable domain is EPEVTQTPSHQVTQMGQEVILRCVPISNHLYFYWYRQILGQKVEFLVSFYNNEISEKSEIFDDQFSVERPDGSNFTLKIRSTKLEDSAMYFCASSATGNEQFFGPGTRLTVL.

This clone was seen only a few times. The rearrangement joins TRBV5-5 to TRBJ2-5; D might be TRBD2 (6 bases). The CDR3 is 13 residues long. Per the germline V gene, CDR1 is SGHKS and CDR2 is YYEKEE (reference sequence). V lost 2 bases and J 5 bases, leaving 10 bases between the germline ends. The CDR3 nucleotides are TGTGCCAGCAGCTTCCTAGCGATCGAGACCCAGTACTTC. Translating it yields CASSFLAIETQYF.

CDR3 bases: TGTGCCAGCAGTCTGACAGGGAGGAACACTGAAGCTTTCTTT. Residues: CASSLTGRNTEAFF. The V call is TRBV6-1, the J call TRBJ1-1; 7 bases match TRBD1. The junction had 4 bases not matched to a gene; V was cut back by 5 bases and J by 1 base. CDR3 length: 14 residues. The germline V gene encodes CDR1 MNHNS and CDR2 SASEGT.

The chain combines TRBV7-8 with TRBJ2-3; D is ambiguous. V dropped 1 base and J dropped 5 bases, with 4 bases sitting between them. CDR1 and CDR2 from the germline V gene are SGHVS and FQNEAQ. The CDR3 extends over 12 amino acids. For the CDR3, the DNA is TGTGCCAGCAGCTTAGACGGAGATACGCAGTATTTT. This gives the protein CASSLDGDTQYF. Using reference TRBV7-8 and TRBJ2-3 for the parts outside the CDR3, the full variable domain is GAGVSQSPRYKVAKRGQDVALRCDPISGHVSLFWYQQALGQGPEFLTYFQNEAQLDKSGLPSDRFFAERPEGSVSTLKIQRTQQEDSAVYLCASSLDGDTQYFGPGTRLTVL.

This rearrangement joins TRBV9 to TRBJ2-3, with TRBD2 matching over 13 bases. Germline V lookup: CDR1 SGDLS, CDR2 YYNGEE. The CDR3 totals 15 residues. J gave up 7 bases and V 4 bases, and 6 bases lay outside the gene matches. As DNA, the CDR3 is TGTGCCAGCAGCAGGACTAGCGGGAGCCGAAATACGCAGTATTTT. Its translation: CASSRTSGSRNTQYF. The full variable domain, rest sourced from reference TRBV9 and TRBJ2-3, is DSGVTQTPKHLITATGQRVTLRCSPRSGDLSVYWYQQSLDQGLQFLIQYYNGEERAKGNILERFSAQQFPDLHSELNLSSLELGDSALYFCASSRTSGSRNTQYFGPGTRLTVL.

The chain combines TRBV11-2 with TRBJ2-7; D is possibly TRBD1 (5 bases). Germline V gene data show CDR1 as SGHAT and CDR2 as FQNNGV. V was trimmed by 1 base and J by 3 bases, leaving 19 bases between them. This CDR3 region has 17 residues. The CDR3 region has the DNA TGTGCCAGCAGCTTAGGAGCCTCAGGGCTCATGGTCTACGAGCAGTACTTC. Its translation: CASSLGASGLMVYEQYF. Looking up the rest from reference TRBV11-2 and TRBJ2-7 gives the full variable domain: EAGVAQSPRYKIIEKRQSVAFWCNPISGHATLYWYQQILGQGPKLLIQFQNNGVVDDSQLPKDRFSAERLKGVDSTLKIQPAKLEDSAVYLCASSLGASGLMVYEQYFGPGTRLTVT.

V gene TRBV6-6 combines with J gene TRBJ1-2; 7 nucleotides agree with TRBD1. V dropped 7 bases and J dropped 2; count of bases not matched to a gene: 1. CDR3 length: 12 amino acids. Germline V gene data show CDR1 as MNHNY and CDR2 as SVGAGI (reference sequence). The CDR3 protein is CASTGQNYGYTF. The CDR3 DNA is TGTGCCAGCACGGGACAGAACTATGGCTACACCTTC.

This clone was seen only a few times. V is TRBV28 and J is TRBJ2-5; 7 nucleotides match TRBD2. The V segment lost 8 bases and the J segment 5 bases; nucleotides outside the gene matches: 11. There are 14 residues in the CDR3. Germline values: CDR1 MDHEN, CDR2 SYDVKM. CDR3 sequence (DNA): TGTGCCAGCTTGGGGAGCGGGAACTTTGAGACCCAGTACTTC. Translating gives CASLGSGNFETQYF.

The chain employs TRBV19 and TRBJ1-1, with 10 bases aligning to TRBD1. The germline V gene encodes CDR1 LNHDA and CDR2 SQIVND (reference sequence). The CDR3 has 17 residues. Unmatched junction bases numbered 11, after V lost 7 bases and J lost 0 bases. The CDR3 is CASTPRGTGALNTEAFF. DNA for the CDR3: TGTGCCAGTACCCCCAGGGGGACAGGGGCGTTGAACACTGAAGCTTTCTTT.